This T cell receptor (beta chain) was retrieved from a study of glioma-infiltrating T cells after dendritic cell vaccination. Profiled with immunoSEQ multiplex PCR; TCRdb holds only in-frame clones, not every one. The table includes 100,000 to 120,000 clones, around 89% detected once. V was shortened by 4 bases and J by 2 bases, with 9 bases between the two germline ends. Germline V gene lookup returns CDR1 SGHNT and CDR2 YYREEE (reference sequence). CDR3 length equals 13 residues. Noted time point: after dendritic cell vaccination, including at tumor progression/relapse. The chain carries TRBV5-4 and TRBJ2-5, with D maybe TRBD2 (5 bases). The source of this sequence is a human donor with glioblastoma. This specimen consisted of blood, obtained after dendritic cell vaccination. CDR3 protein: CASSLDFQETQYF. As DNA, the CDR3 is TGTGCCAGCAGCCTGGACTTTCAAGAGACCCAGTACTTC. Full variable domain (outside the CDR3, taken from reference TRBV5-4 and TRBJ2-5): ETGVTQSPTHLIKTRGQQVTLRCSSQSGHNTVSWYQQALGQGPQFIFQYYREEENGRGNFPPRFSGLQFPNYSSELNVNALELDDSALYLCASSLDFQETQYFGPGTRLLVL.